The source of this TCR beta chain is a study of blood T cell repertoires in COVID-19. The wider study: Whether acute or convalescent, the COVID-19 samples came from the United States, Italy and Spain. In each case, the material was cDNA or gDNA derived from T cells, B-cell-depleted T cells, or PBMCs.

In the original workflow: Quantification of nucleated cells was approximated via reference gene primer amplification. Measured with immunoSEQ multiplex PCR; TCRdb has only the in-frame clones, and not every one. The V and J calls and clone size come from that table; D and trimming were worked out from the DNA. The repertoire holds approximately 140,000 clones, with 80% to 90% as singletons. Germline V lookup: CDR1 SNHLY, CDR2 FYNNEI. CDR3 length: 13 residues. Losses at the gene ends were 2 bases for V and 14 bases for J; bases not matched to a gene: 5. This sequence originates from a man aged 70-80 years with acute or convalescent COVID-19. The chain links TRBV2 to TRBJ2-1, with 11 bases fitting TRBD2. The sequenced sample was peripheral blood. The CDR3 DNA reads as TGTGCCAGCAGTGAATTACTAGCGGGAGACGAGTTCTTC. Protein product: CASSELLAGDEFF. The whole variable domain, filled in from reference TRBV2 and TRBJ2-1, reads EPEVTQTPSHQVTQMGQEVILRCVPISNHLYFYWYRQILGQKVEFLVSFYNNEISEKSEIFDDQFSVERPDGSNFTLKIRSTKLEDSAMYFCASSELLAGDEFFGPGTRLTVL.